Reported below is one T cell receptor (beta chain). Its antigen remains unidentified. The source of the sample is a study of brain T cells in children with intractable seizures. Findings and limits, study-wide: Absence of clones before surgery may stem from lower sequencing depth. Viral specificity was inferred only from CDR3 similarity; HCMV serostatus was unknown.

The repertoire was sequenced with immunoSEQ multiplex PCR; TCRdb's copy has only in-frame clones and lacks some. The sample records 110,000 or so clones, 85% to 95% being singletons. The CDR3 spans 16 residues. Germline V gene lookup returns CDR1 MGHRA and CDR2 YSYEKL. Between the trimmed V and J ends, which lost 2 bases and 1 base, there was a span of 14 bases. Sequencing was limited to surgery cases with top T cell transcript signatures in brain tissue. At least one anti-epileptic drug was given before surgery. Material: peripheral blood, obtained at surgery. The chain joins TRBV4-1 to TRBJ1-1, with a possible D match to TRBD1 (6 bases). The clonotype was recovered from a boy younger than two with hemimegalencephaly and intractable seizures. CDR3 amino acids: CASSQSRTAANTEAFF. The DNA of the CDR3 is TGCGCCAGCAGCCAAAGTAGGACAGCGGCGAACACTGAAGCTTTCTTT.